What follows describes a single T cell receptor (beta chain). This sample is drawn from a study of T cell repertoires in ileal Crohn's disease. The germline V gene encodes CDR1 SGDLS and CDR2 YYNGEE. J gave up 1 base and V 4 bases, and 2 bases lay outside the gene matches. This CDR3 contains 15 residues. TCRB immunosequencing input was five hundred nanograms of biopsy DNA per sample. This table comes from immunoSEQ multiplex PCR, and its TCRdb copy is limited to in-frame clones, with some not included. Of 6,000 to 6,500 clones listed, about 85% were seen once; the top ten hold over 15%. The gene calls are TRBV9 and TRBJ2-2; 9 nucleotides line up with TRBD1. This receptor was taken from an adult with Crohn's disease. The specimen was ileal tissue. The CDR3, as DNA: TGTGCCAGCAGCTTGGGACAGGGGAACACCGGGGAGCTGTTTTTT. As protein: CASSLGQGNTGELFF.